One and the same sample provided the 27 T cell receptor beta chains below, sequenced in a study of tumor and adjacent non-tumor tissue in lung cancer (dated by TCRdb to the late 2010s). Bulk unsorted tissue served as the source for RNA extraction, and RNA quality was assessed using a NanoDrop ND-1000 and an Agilent 2100. The normal lung samples consisted of distant non-tumor tissue collected more than 3 cm from the tumor edge. The protocol used for the library was multiplex PCR. Sequencer: Illumina HiSeq 2500. TCRbeta libraries were constructed through three rounds of nested PCR with primers (Table S4) according to protocols modified from ARM-PCR. In-frame beta chains were kept once TCRdb had trimmed the public reads at Q25 with fastp and called clones with MiXCR. Entries are consolidated by CDR3 protein sequence, retaining the most common genes and DNA. Within this sample are approximately 77,000 distinct CDR3 sequences, with 65% to 85% of them counted one time only. Of the sample, approximately 55% is held by the ten largest clones.

The sequenced material came from distant non-tumor lung tissue. The source is a man in his 60s with non-small cell lung cancer.

The V call is TRBV11-2, the J call TRBJ2-7; tentative D call: TRBD1 (6 bases). Germline assignment: CDR1 SGHAT and CDR2 FQNNGV. Trimming pared 7 bases from V and 3 bases from J, leaving 22 bases between. The CDR3 spans 16 residues. The CDR3 sequence: CASNSRTAESVYEQYF. The CDR3 nucleotides are TGTGCCAGCAACTCGAGGACAGCAGAGAGTGTCTACGAGCAGTACTTC. Drawing the rest from reference TRBV11-2 and TRBJ2-7, the complete variable domain is EAGVAQSPRYKIIEKRQSVAFWCNPISGHATLYWYQQILGQGPKLLIQFQNNGVVDDSQLPKDRFSAERLKGVDSTLKIQPAKLEDSAVYLCASNSRTAESVYEQYFGPGTRLTVT.

The chain recombines TRBV28 with TRBJ2-5; the D is unclear. CDR1 is MDHEN and CDR2 is SYDVKM in the germline V gene. The CDR3 spans 12 residues. Trimming cost V 6 bases and J 5 bases, with 10 bases left between them. The CDR3 DNA follows: TGTGCCAGCAGCCCGTCCCATGAGACCCAGTACTTC. Translated: CASSPSHETQYF.

Worth noting for this clonotype: An end of the junction does not agree with germline; a read error may underlie this. The chain couples TRBV5-1 to TRBJ2-7; 8 bases agree with TRBD1. The CDR3 sequence is 14 residues long. The germline V gene has CDR1 SGHRS and CDR2 YFSETQ. CDR3 residues: CASRWDRPSYEQYF. CDR3 DNA sequence: TGCGCCAGCAGATGGGACAGGCCCTCCTACGAGCAATACTTC.

V usage is TRBV6-5 and J usage is TRBJ2-6; TRBD2 agrees at 9 bases. Germline lookup yields CDR1 MNHEY and CDR2 SVGAGI. The CDR3 extends over 17 amino acids. The CDR3 here is CTKSLAGASSGANVLTF. The CDR3 DNA reads TGTACCAAGAGTTTAGCGGGGGCCAGCTCTGGGGCCAACGTCCTGACTTTC.

Only one count was recorded for this clonotype. The missing conserved phenylalanine or tryptophan at the end of this CDR3 makes a read error likely. Because the CDR3's place on the DNA is in doubt, the DNA is left out and the CDR3 is given as listed by TCRdb. The rearrangement uses TRBV20-1 and TRBJ2-1; the table assigns TRBD2, which was not confirmed against the DNA. The CDR3 has 15 residues if both end residues are counted. Germline lookup yields CDR1 DFQATT and CDR2 SNEGSKA (reference sequence). The CDR3 here is CGARELAGDYNEQLL.

Concerning this clonotype itself: Likely a read error: the CDR3 ends without its conserved phenylalanine or tryptophan. The V call is TRBV10-1, the J call TRBJ2-1; possibly TRBD1 for D (6 bases). There are 14 residues in the CDR3. The germline gives CDR1 WNHNN, CDR2 SYGVQD (reference sequence). Trimming left V 9 bases short and J 7 bases short, with 19 bases between. CDR3: CASCEAGESNEQFL. CDR3 coding DNA: TGCGCCAGTTGTGAGGCAGGGGAGTCGAATGAGCAGTTCCTC.

To note about this clonotype: A read error may explain this, as a much larger clone is one base away. V and J are TRBV30 and TRBJ1-2; 7 bases align to TRBD1. The CDR3 totals 13 residues. Trimming cost V 2 bases and J 7 bases; bases outside gene matches: 7. Germline V gene data show CDR1 as GTSNPN and CDR2 as SVGIG (reference sequence). CDR3 sequence: CAWSSTGVRGYTF. The CDR3 region has the DNA TGTGCCTGGAGTTCAACAGGGGTTCGTGGCTACACCTTC.

The gene calls are TRBV11-3 and TRBJ2-5; TRBD1 or TRBD2 may be the D gene (5 bases each). CDR1 and CDR2 (germline): SGHNT, YENEEA. Trimming removed 0 bases from V and 12 bases from J, with 17 bases in between. The CDR3 is 14 amino acids. CDR3 DNA: TGTGCCAGCAGCTTAGATGAGGGGACCCTCGTCAAGTACTTC. Its protein product is CASSLDEGTLVKYF.

As to this clonotype: Its ends do not fully match the called genes, so a read error is possible. The chain joins TRBV5-4 to TRBJ2-1; 16 bases are shared with TRBD2. The germline gives CDR1 SGHNT, CDR2 YYREEE (reference sequence). This CDR3 contains 19 residues. The CDR3 loop is CASSRLVTGTSGGANELFF. DNA for the CDR3: TGTGCCAGCAGTCGACTCGTGACCGGGACTAGCGGGGGGGCCAATGAGCTGTTCTTC. The full variable domain, rest sourced from reference TRBV5-4 and TRBJ2-1, is ETGVTQSPTHLIKTRGQQVTLRCSSQSGHNTVSWYQQALGQGPQFIFQYYREEENGRGNFPPRFSGLQFPNYSSELNVNALELDDSALYLCASSRLVTGTSGGANELFFGPGTRLTVL.

Turning to this clonotype: Since no conserved phenylalanine or tryptophan closes the CDR3, a read error is the likely cause. V is TRBV11-3 and J is TRBJ2-7; D may be TRBD2 (5 bases). The V end lost 6 bases, the J end lost 2 bases, and 17 bases lay between the germline ends. The CDR3 has 15 amino acids. The germline V gene encodes CDR1 SGHNT and CDR2 YENEEA. CDR3 DNA sequence: TGTGCCAGCAGTTATTGGACTGGATTAACCTACGAGCAGTACCTC. Protein product: CASSYWTGLTYEQYL.

Note on this clonotype: A read error may account for a junction end that differs from germline. V and J are TRBV20-1 and TRBJ2-4; D unresolved. Germline CDR1 is DFQATT and CDR2 is SNEGSKA (reference sequence). There are 17 residues in the CDR3. CDR3: CSANLGWASDAKNIQYF. As DNA, the CDR3 is TGTAGTGCCAACCTCGGCTGGGCCTCCGACGCCAAAAATATTCAGTACTTC.

In this sample, this clonotype is medium-sized (0.01 to 0.1%). J is TRBJ2-7 and V is TRBV20-1, with TRBD2 matching over 11 bases. CDR1 is DFQATT and CDR2 is SNEGSKA in the germline V gene (reference sequence). This CDR3 spans 15 amino acids. V lost 5 bases and J lost 7; bases outside the gene matches: 13. CDR3 residues: CSAASGTSGLREQYF. CDR3 coding DNA: TGCAGTGCTGCTTCCGGGACTAGCGGTCTGAGGGAGCAGTACTTC.

As concerns this clonotype: Mismatch with germline at one junction end may stem from a read error. The chain employs TRBV20-1 and TRBJ2-1; 10 bases are a match to TRBD2. CDR1 and CDR2 (germline): DFQATT, SNEGSKA (reference sequence). This CDR3 is built from 15 residues. The CDR3 loop is CSDNPTSGRANDQFF. DNA of the CDR3: TGCAGTGATAACCCGACCAGCGGGAGGGCCAATGATCAGTTCTTC.

In the case of this clonotype: Sequence at one end of the junction differs from germline and may be a read error. The rearrangement uses TRBV4-2 and TRBJ2-7; tentatively, D is TRBD2 (6 bases). The CDR3 totals 15 residues. The germline V gene has CDR1 LGHNA and CDR2 YNFKEQ. This CDR3 is CANSQGSGVPYEQYF. CDR3 nucleotide sequence: TGTGCCAACAGCCAAGGTTCGGGAGTCCCCTACGAGCAGTACTTC.

Turning to this clonotype: One end of the junction fails to match germline, which may point to a read error. CDR3 loop: CDSGNGGVTCYEQCF. The CDR3 DNA follows: TGTGACAGCGGCAATGGGGGAGTCACTTGCTACGAGCAGTGCTTC. The V call is TRBV6-5, the J call TRBJ2-7; tentatively, D is TRBD1 or TRBD2 (5 bases each). The CDR3 consists of 15 residues. Germline V gene data show CDR1 as MNHEY and CDR2 as SVGAGI.

About this clonotype itself: Germline is not matched at one junction end, which may reflect a read error. The gene calls are TRBV10-1 and TRBJ2-7; the match to TRBD1 covers 12 bases. The CDR3 sequence is 13 residues long. Germline V gives CDR1 WNHNN, CDR2 SYGVQD (reference sequence). CDR3 sequence: CTSRGQGAYEQYF. The DNA for the CDR3 is TGCACCAGTAGGGGACAGGGGGCATACGAACAGTACTTC.

In this sample, this clonotype turned up many times. This chain joins TRBV12-3 or TRBV12-4 and TRBJ1-1, with a possible D match to TRBD1 (6 bases). The V gene lost 6 bases and the J gene lost 4 bases, with 18 bases spanning the gap. The CDR3 is made up of 15 amino acids. The CDR3 loop is CASRGTGLGGTEAFF. The DNA of the CDR3 is TGTGCCAGCAGGGGAACAGGGTTGGGGGGCACTGAAGCTTTCTTT.

The rearrangement uses TRBV6-1 and TRBJ2-7, with D possibly being TRBD2 (5 bases). Germline V gene lookup returns CDR1 MNHNS and CDR2 SASEGT. The CDR3 runs 15 residues. Trimming removed 4 bases at V and 4 bases at J, with 17 bases between. In nucleotides, the CDR3 is TGTGCCAGCAGTGGGGAGATAACGAGCAGTTACGAGCAGTACTTC. Its translation: CASSGEITSSYEQYF.

Comment on this clonotype: One junction end disagrees with the germline gene, perhaps due to a read error. The gene calls are TRBV6-2 or TRBV6-3 and TRBJ2-2, with D tentatively TRBD2 (6 bases). In germline, CDR1 is MNHEY, CDR2 SVGEGT. The CDR3 is 15 amino acids. The CDR3 sequence is CASSYSGLNNGELLF. CDR3 nucleotides: TGTGCCAGCAGTTACTCGGGACTTAACAACGGGGAGCTGTTGTTT.

About this clonotype itself: A read error is likely, as this CDR3 ends without the conserved phenylalanine or tryptophan. This chain's CDR3 is CASSLLTRDLQETQYL. CDR3 bases: TGTGCCAGCAGCCTCCTGACACGGGACTTACAAGAGACCCAGTACTTA. The gene calls are TRBV5-6 and TRBJ2-5; a weak D match, TRBD2 (6 bases). V was shortened by 4 bases and J by 2 bases, with 18 bases between the two germline ends. Germline V gives CDR1 SGHDT, CDR2 YYEEEE. The CDR3 runs 16 residues.

Remarks on this clonotype: A junction end diverges from the germline sequence, so it may reflect a read error. This chain connects TRBV11-1 to TRBJ2-1; a weak D match, TRBD2 (6 bases). The CDR3 extends over 15 amino acids. CDR1 and CDR2 from the germline V gene are SGHAT and FQDESV (reference sequence). CDR3: CASSLDAGIYNEQLF. CDR3 DNA: TGTGCCAGCAGTTTAGACGCGGGGATCTACAATGAGCAGCTCTTC.

This rearrangement joins TRBV6-1 to TRBJ2-3, with a weak D call TRBD2 (6 bases). CDR1 is MNHNS and CDR2 is SASEGT in the germline V gene. This CDR3 has 15 residues. Trimming stripped 7 bases from V and 2 bases from J, with 16 bases between. The CDR3 is CASNLGLGITDTQYF. DNA for the CDR3: TGTGCCAGCAACCTGGGACTGGGGATCACAGATACGCAGTATTTT.

A single count supports this clonotype. The CDR3 end shows no conserved phenylalanine or tryptophan, and so a read error is likely. The chain recombines TRBV29-1 with TRBJ2-5; D gene unclear. V was cut by 1 base and J by 1 base, with 1 base left in between. The CDR3 covers 11 residues. Germline assignment: CDR1 SQVTM and CDR2 ANQGSEA. CDR3 coding DNA: TGCAGCGTTGAAGGCCAAGAGACCCAGTACTTA. It translates to CSVEGQETQYL.

This clonotype was counted a few times. Relative to the germline gene, one junction end is altered; a read error may explain this. This chain uses TRBV6-5 with TRBJ2-6, with 9 nucleotides matching TRBD2. The V gene's germline CDR1 is MNHEY and CDR2 SVGAGI. CDR3 size: 17 residues. In DNA form, the CDR3 reads TGTGCCAGCAGTTTAGCGGGGGCCAGTTCCGGGGTCAACGTCCTGACTTTC. It encodes CASSLAGASSGVNVLTF.

In this sample, this clonotype turned up many times. The rearrangement joins TRBV4-2 to TRBJ1-2; 7 nucleotides align to TRBD1. V shed 0 bases, J shed 8 bases, and the junction held 9 bases outside the gene matches. The CDR3 consists of 15 residues. Per the germline V gene, CDR1 is LGHNA and CDR2 is YNFKEQ. CDR3 sequence (DNA): TGTGCCAGCAGCCAAGAAAAACAGGGGATCCACGGCTACACCTTC. It specifies CASSQEKQGIHGYTF.

Worth noting for this clonotype: One junction end does not reproduce the germline sequence, and a read error may be involved. The genes are TRBV11-2 and TRBJ1-1, with D maybe TRBD1 (6 bases). The CDR3 runs 13 residues. Germline CDR1 reads SGHAT; CDR2 reads FQNNGV. The CDR3 protein is CASILRGDIEAFF. The CDR3 DNA is TGTGCCAGCATCTTAAGAGGGGACATTGAAGCTTTCTTT. The full variable domain, completed using reference TRBV11-2 and TRBJ1-1, is EAGVAQSPRYKIIEKRQSVAFWCNPISGHATLYWYQQILGQGPKLLIQFQNNGVVDDSQLPKDRFSAERLKGVDSTLKIQPAKLEDSAVYLCASILRGDIEAFFGQGTRLTVV.

This chain joins TRBV5-4 and TRBJ1-5, with D perhaps matching TRBD1 or TRBD2 (5 bases each). With the DNA end fitting TRBJ2-3 better, the J assignment may be wrong. This CDR3 contains 15 residues. Looked up from germline, CDR1 is SGHNT and CDR2 is YYREEE (reference sequence). The DNA for the CDR3 is TGTGCCAGCAGCCTTTTTGGGGGAAGCAATCAGCCCCAGTATTTT. Protein sequence: CASSLFGGSNQPQYF.